This passage covers 18 T cell receptor beta chains from one sample sequenced in a study of OX40 agonist ivuxolimab in advanced cancers. Method: immunoSEQ multiplex PCR; TCRdb's copy keeps in-frame clones and lacks some. The table shows some 70,000 clones, with around 81% occurring only once. The sample in question was CD4+ or CD8+ T cells sorted from blood, obtained in a trial of the OX40 agonist ivuxolimab. The receptor set was obtained from an adult with an advanced solid tumor such as melanoma, head and neck, liver or kidney cancer.

The chain carries TRBV27 and TRBJ2-5; the match to TRBD1 covers 8 bases. The CDR3 covers 15 residues. Germline V gene sequence: CDR1 MNHEY, CDR2 SMNVEV (reference sequence). J was trimmed by 2 bases and V by 0 bases; bases with no gene match: 2. CDR3 in amino acids: CASSLSRGLQETQYF. The CDR3 region has the DNA TGTGCCAGCAGTTTATCCAGGGGGCTTCAAGAGACCCAGTACTTC.

In regard to this clone: The junction differs from germline at one of its ends, possibly a read error. The chain carries TRBV15 and TRBJ2-4, with D perhaps TRBD1 or TRBD2 (5 bases each). The germline gives CDR1 LNHNV, CDR2 YYDKDF (reference sequence). The CDR3 is made up of 17 amino acids. The CDR3 region is CATSRGGTSDITNIQCF. The CDR3 nucleotides are TGTGCCACCAGCAGAGGGGGGACGTCGGATATTACAAACATTCAGTGCTTC.

The gene calls are TRBV7-2 and TRBJ1-1; 9 bases fit TRBD1. This CDR3 is 14 amino acids long. The germline CDR1 and CDR2 sequences are SGHTA and FQGNSA. V dropped 8 bases and J dropped 4; count of bases not matched to a gene: 8. In DNA, the CDR3 is TGTGCCAGCTTGACGGGACAGGGAAGCACTGAAGCTTTCTTT. It encodes CASLTGQGSTEAFF. Full variable domain (outside the CDR3, taken from reference TRBV7-2 and TRBJ1-1): GAGVSQSPSNKVTEKGKDVELRCDPISGHTALYWYRQSLGQGLEFLIYFQGNSAPDKSGLPSDRFSAERTGGSVSTLTIQRTQQEDSAVYLCASLTGQGSTEAFFGQGTRLTVV.

The CDR3 nucleotides are TGCGCCAGCAGCCTGTCGACAGGGGGCTCCAATCAGCCCCAGCATTTT. Amino acid sequence: CASSLSTGGSNQPQHF. The chain recombines TRBV4-1 with TRBJ1-5; 10 nucleotides agree with TRBD1. J gave up 3 bases and V 4 bases, and 6 bases lay outside the gene matches. The CDR3 spans 16 residues. The germline V gene encodes CDR1 MGHRA and CDR2 YSYEKL.

The chain couples TRBV5-1 to TRBJ2-1, with a tentative D call TRBD1 (6 bases). The V gene lost 4 bases and the J gene lost 3 bases, with 14 bases spanning the gap. Germline loops: CDR1 SGHRS, CDR2 YFSETQ. The CDR3 sequence is 15 residues long. For the CDR3, the DNA is TGCGCCAGCAGCCAGGGTGGGGGCAACTACAATGAGCAGTTCTTC. As protein: CASSQGGGNYNEQFF.

The rearrangement links TRBV7-2 to TRBJ2-5, with D perhaps matching TRBD1 (6 bases). The CDR3 runs 15 residues. Germline values: CDR1 SGHTA, CDR2 FQGNSA. Trimming pared 5 bases from V and 1 base from J, leaving 14 bases between. CDR3 sequence: CASSGQTGPQETQYF. The CDR3 coding sequence is TGTGCCAGCAGCGGCCAGACAGGCCCCCAAGAGACCCAGTACTTC. The full variable domain, rest sourced from reference TRBV7-2 and TRBJ2-5, is GAGVSQSPSNKVTEKGKDVELRCDPISGHTALYWYRQSLGQGLEFLIYFQGNSAPDKSGLPSDRFSAERTGGSVSTLTIQRTQQEDSAVYLCASSGQTGPQETQYFGPGTRLLVL.

V usage is TRBV25-1 and J usage is TRBJ2-3, with TRBD1 matching 11 bases. Per the germline V gene, CDR1 is MGHDK and CDR2 is SYGVNS. The V and J ends lost 1 base and 5 bases, in that order; junction bases with no gene match: 5. The CDR3 spans 16 residues. This CDR3 reads CASSESRTGGVDTQYF. Written as DNA, the CDR3 is TGTGCCAGCAGTGAATCTCGGACAGGGGGCGTAGATACGCAGTATTTT.

The V call is TRBV30, the J call TRBJ2-5, with 7 bases that match TRBD1. CDR3 length: 13 residues. Trimming cost V 2 bases and J 4 bases; bases outside gene matches: 4. Germline V gene sequence: CDR1 GTSNPN, CDR2 SVGIG (reference sequence). CDR3 in amino acids: CAWSLKGAETQYF. CDR3 bases: TGTGCCTGGAGTCTAAAGGGGGCAGAGACCCAGTACTTC.

This chain links TRBV10-1 with TRBJ2-2; TRBD2 matches 14 bases. The V gene's germline CDR1 is WNHNN and CDR2 SYGVQD (reference sequence). There are 19 residues in the CDR3. The J segment lost 0 bases and the V segment lost 1 base, leaving 4 bases of the junction unmatched. CDR3 bases: TGCGCCAGCAGTGAGTTTGGGACTAGCGGGGGCCCGAACACCGGGGAGCTGTTTTTT. Translating gives CASSEFGTSGGPNTGELFF.

The chain couples TRBV20-1 to TRBJ2-5, with D unresolved. Trimming left V 5 bases short and J 1 base short, with 5 bases between. The germline gives CDR1 DFQATT, CDR2 SNEGSKA (reference sequence). The CDR3 covers 11 residues. CDR3 nucleotides: TGCAGTGCTGGCCCCCAAGAGACCCAGTACTTC. It encodes CSAGPQETQYF.

J is TRBJ2-5 and V is TRBV7-8; D is unclear. The CDR3 covers 13 residues. The V end was cut by 3 bases, the J end by 0 bases, with 5 bases between. Germline V gene data show CDR1 as SGHVS and CDR2 as FQNEAQ. The CDR3 sequence: CASSFGNQETQYF. CDR3 DNA: TGTGCCAGCAGCTTTGGAAACCAAGAGACCCAGTACTTC.

V usage is TRBV7-6 and J usage is TRBJ2-1, with D perhaps matching TRBD2 (6 bases). CDR1 and CDR2 from the germline V gene are SGHVS and FNYEAQ. Between the trimmed V and J ends, which lost 1 base and 8 bases, there was a span of 9 bases. The CDR3 length is 13 residues. The CDR3 sequence is CASSLGQRDEQFF. As DNA, the CDR3 is TGTGCCAGCAGCTTAGGGCAGCGGGATGAGCAGTTCTTC.

The rearrangement links TRBV7-2 to TRBJ1-4, with D unclear. Trimming took off 2 bases at V and 8 bases at J, with 9 bases between the two ends. CDR3 length: 13 amino acids. CDR1 is SGHTA, CDR2 FQGNSA, per germline. The CDR3 loop reads CASSLRLGEKLFF. CDR3 nucleotide sequence: TGTGCCAGCAGCTTAAGGCTAGGGGAAAAACTGTTTTTT.

This clone was seen only a few times. V usage is TRBV9 and J usage is TRBJ1-5; a weak D match, TRBD1 (6 bases). Germline assignment: CDR1 SGDLS and CDR2 YYNGEE. V lost 0 bases and J lost 2, with 6 bases in between. The CDR3 covers 14 residues. CDR3 sequence (DNA): TGTGCCAGCAGCGTAGGGACAGGCAATCAGCCCCAGCATTTT. Translating gives CASSVGTGNQPQHF.

The chain has TRBV28 and TRBJ1-1; TRBD1 matches at 7 bases. CDR3 length: 13 residues. Losses at the gene ends were 6 bases for V and 3 bases for J; bases not matched to a gene: 4. Looked up from germline, CDR1 is MDHEN and CDR2 is SYDVKM. CDR3 in DNA: TGTGCCAGCAGATCACAGGGGTACACTGAAGCTTTCTTT. Its translation: CASRSQGYTEAFF.

V and J are TRBV21-1 and TRBJ2-3; TRBD2 reflects the table's D call only, with no check against the DNA. TRBV21-1 is annotated as a pseudogene. The CDR3 runs to 16 residues. The CDR3 sequence: CASSKAASTSTDTQYF. DNA of the CDR3: TGTGCCAGCAGCAAAGCAGCCTCAACTTCCACAGATACGCAGTATTTT.

This chain joins TRBV7-3 and TRBJ1-1; D gene uncertain. The CDR3 runs 14 residues. CDR1 is SGHTA and CDR2 is FQGTGA in the germline V gene. V lost 5 bases and J 0 bases, leaving 10 bases between the germline ends. The CDR3 DNA follows: TGTGCCAGCAGCCCTTCAAGGGTGAACACTGAAGCTTTCTTT. Residues: CASSPSRVNTEAFF.

This clone was detected only once. The chain employs TRBV14 and TRBJ2-5, with 8 bases aligning to TRBD2. Germline V lookup: CDR1 SGHDN, CDR2 FVKESK. The CDR3 length is 15 residues. J lost 2 bases, V lost 4 bases, and 6 bases had no gene match. The CDR3 is CASSRLLADQETQYF. The CDR3 bases are TGTGCCAGCAGCCGCCTACTAGCGGATCAAGAGACCCAGTACTTC.